What follows are 14 T cell receptor beta chains derived from one specimen sequenced in a study of blood T cells in healthy people across ages. The authors ran a second PCR of roughly 6 to 11 cycles using a sample-barcoded 5' primer and a J-beta primer mix. TCRdb re-derived calls from the 5' RACE reads in MiXCR, one entry per CDR3 protein. The sample contains around 1,700,000 distinct CDR3 sequences, approximately 30% of which appear only once. Sequenced input: blood. The receptors were gathered from a woman aged 25 to 39 in good health.

Regarding this clonotype: A read error may account for a junction end that differs from germline. V usage is TRBV5-1 and J usage is TRBJ2-3; maybe TRBD2 (8 bases). CDR1 and CDR2 from the germline V gene are SGHRS and YFSETQ. The CDR3 is made up of 18 amino acids. CDR3 sequence (DNA): TGCGCCGGCAGCTTGTCCTCCGGGACTAGGGGGCCCCCAGATACGCAGTATTTT. It is translated as CAGSLSSGTRGPPDTQYF. Variable domain in full (rest from reference TRBV5-1 and TRBJ2-3): KAGVTQTPRYLIKTRGQQVTLSCSPISGHRSVSWYQQTPGQGLQFLFEYFSETQRNKGNFPGRFSGRQFSNSRSEMNVSTLELGDSALYLCAGSLSSGTRGPPDTQYFGPGTRLTVL.

The V and J genes are TRBV7-3 and TRBJ2-1, with TRBD2 identical over 10 bases. V trimming: 1 base; J trimming: 10 bases; junction bases outside the gene matches: 4. Per the germline V gene, CDR1 is SGHTA and CDR2 is FQGTGA. This CDR3 is 14 amino acids long. The CDR3 DNA reads as TGTGCCAGCAGCTTAAGTACTAGCGGGGCCGAGCAGTTCTTC. Its translation is CASSLSTSGAEQFF.

The chain employs TRBV5-1 and TRBJ2-1; 11 nucleotides match TRBD2. The V and J ends lost 6 bases and 5 bases, in that order; junction bases with no gene match: 10. CDR3 length: 16 residues. The V gene's germline CDR1 is SGHRS and CDR2 YFSETQ. The CDR3 coding sequence is TGCGCCAGCAACGAAGGGCCTAGCGGGGGGCACAATGAGCAGTTCTTC. Protein product: CASNEGPSGGHNEQFF. Variable domain in full (rest from reference TRBV5-1 and TRBJ2-1): KAGVTQTPRYLIKTRGQQVTLSCSPISGHRSVSWYQQTPGQGLQFLFEYFSETQRNKGNFPGRFSGRQFSNSRSEMNVSTLELGDSALYLCASNEGPSGGHNEQFFGPGTRLTVL.

This chain links TRBV20-1 with TRBJ2-3, with 9 bases matching TRBD2. The junction had 6 bases not matched to a gene; V was cut back by 7 bases and J by 1 base. The CDR3 runs 14 residues. The V gene's germline CDR1 is DFQATT and CDR2 SNEGSKA (reference sequence). CDR3 nucleotides: TGCAGTGGGAGGCGGGAGGGCCGCACAGATACGCAGTATTTT. This gives the protein CSGRREGRTDTQYF.

A few counts support this clonotype. This chain uses TRBV12-3 or TRBV12-4 with TRBJ1-5; D is undetermined. The CDR3 is 14 residues long. The V and J ends lost 4 bases and 3 bases respectively, with 10 bases between them. CDR3 nucleotides: TGTGCCAGCAGTTCCTGGTCCCCCAATCAGCCCCAGCATTTT. Its protein product is CASSSWSPNQPQHF.

The genes are TRBV12-3 or TRBV12-4 and TRBJ2-1, with D perhaps TRBD1 or TRBD2 (5 bases each). V was clipped by 7 bases and J by 8 bases, with 18 bases between them. The CDR3 is 14 amino acids. CDR3 loop: CASTMGRRRDEQFF. CDR3 coding DNA: TGTGCCAGCACCATGGGACGTCGACGGGATGAGCAGTTCTTC.

This chain links TRBV25-1 with TRBJ2-1; D call uncertain. Trimming took 2 bases from V and 9 from J, leaving 8 bases between them. Germline V gives CDR1 MGHDK, CDR2 SYGVNS. This CDR3 is built from 12 residues. In DNA form, the CDR3 reads TGTGCCAGCAGTGAAGCTACAATTGAGCAGTTCTTC. It specifies CASSEATIEQFF.

In regard to this clonotype: The junction and the germline gene differ at one end; a read error may be behind it. This chain uses TRBV5-1 with TRBJ2-5, with 9 bases that match TRBD2. The germline V gene encodes CDR1 SGHRS and CDR2 YFSETQ. The CDR3 has 15 amino acids. DNA for the CDR3: TGCGCCAGCAGCTTGACGGCTAGCGGGAAAGAGGCCCAGTACTTC. This translates into CASSLTASGKEAQYF.

This clonotype was seen more than once but under ten times. CDR3 sequence reads: CAWGFRSDNEQFF. CDR3 DNA: TGTGCCTGGGGGTTTCGGTCCGACAATGAGCAGTTCTTC. This sequence joins TRBV30 and TRBJ2-1; D unresolved. This CDR3 contains 13 residues. V was cut by 5 bases and J by 5 bases, with 13 bases left in between. Germline CDR1 GTSNPN, CDR2 SVGIG (reference sequence).

V is TRBV9 and J is TRBJ2-7; the D is unclear. Germline V gene lookup returns CDR1 SGDLS and CDR2 YYNGEE. Trimming took 0 bases from V and 1 from J, leaving 8 bases between them. The CDR3 covers 14 residues. CDR3 nucleotides: TGTGCCAGCAGCGTAGCAGGAAAATCCTACGAGCAGTACTTC. Translation: CASSVAGKSYEQYF.

This clonotype was found a few times. The chain recombines TRBV7-8 with TRBJ2-7; 8 bases match TRBD2. TRBJ2-5 matches the DNA end more closely, so the J call is doubtful. CDR1 and CDR2 (germline): SGHVS, FQNEAQ. CDR3 size: 14 residues. The CDR3 spells CASSAELAEETQYF. CDR3 coding DNA: TGTGCCAGCAGCGCCGAACTAGCGGAAGAGACCCAGTACTTC.

This clonotype was seen a few times. The gene calls are TRBV7-9 and TRBJ1-1, with 9 nucleotides matching TRBD1. The CDR3 totals 13 residues. In germline, CDR1 is SEHNR, CDR2 FQNEAQ (reference sequence). Trimming removed 5 bases from V and 6 bases from J; junction bases left unmatched: 4. The CDR3 region is CASSLWTGAEAFF. In DNA form, the CDR3 reads TGTGCCAGCAGCCTATGGACAGGGGCTGAAGCTTTCTTT.

This clonotype was found a few times. This chain connects TRBV5-6 to TRBJ2-7; 8 nucleotides match TRBD1. Germline CDR1 and CDR2: SGHDT and YYEEEE. The ends lost 4 bases at V and 2 bases at J; junction bases unmatched: 8. This CDR3 region has 15 residues. The CDR3 here is CASSLYGQGPYEQYF. CDR3 in DNA: TGTGCCAGCAGCCTGTACGGACAGGGCCCCTACGAGCAGTACTTC.

About this clonotype itself: A much larger clone lies one base from this, so it may be a read error. The final CDR3 position lacks the conserved phenylalanine or tryptophan, pointing to a likely read error. The chain joins TRBV9 to TRBJ2-6; D ambiguous. The length of the CDR3 is 14 residues. Germline loops: CDR1 SGDLS, CDR2 YYNGEE. With 4 bases removed from V and 0 bases from J, the gap between germline ends came to 5 bases. CDR3 nucleotide sequence: TGTGCCAGCAGCTCGATCTCTGGGGCCAACGTCCTGACTTGC. Translation: CASSSISGANVLTC.